This T cell receptor (beta chain) was profiled in a study of blood T cell repertoires in COVID-19. About the study: Nucleic acid was either cDNA or gDNA, and it came from T cells, B-cell-depleted T cells, or PBMCs.

How the authors handled the data: For nucleated cells, counts were estimated from reference gene primer amplification. Measured with immunoSEQ multiplex PCR; TCRdb has only the in-frame clones, and not every one. The D gene and trimming were derived from the DNA, and the V and J assignments and clone size from that table. The sample has approximately 210,000 clones; roughly 84% are singletons. This clonotype was sampled from a woman aged 40 to 50 who had recovered from COVID-19. Input material: peripheral blood.

This chain's CDR3 is CAISESTGLTQYF. The CDR3 region has the DNA TGTGCCATCAGTGAGTCGACAGGGCTAACGCAGTACTTC. The V gene is TRBV10-3, the J gene TRBJ2-7; 7 bases are a match to TRBD1. Germline lookup yields CDR1 ENHRY and CDR2 SYGVKD. The CDR3 runs 13 residues. J gave up 9 bases and V 0 bases, and 5 bases lay outside the gene matches.